Presented here are 28 T cell receptor beta chains from one specimen sequenced in a study of shared clonotypes between healthy human individuals. Produced via immunoSEQ multiplex PCR; TCRdb's table is partial and in-frame only. The sample holds 950,000 to 1,300,000 clones, roughly 75% seen once. Sample: memory CD4+ T cells sorted from blood. Subset indicated: CD45RA-negative fraction. These receptors originate from a man aged 18 to 29 in good health.

In its sample, this clone was seen a few times. The rearrangement links TRBV7-6 to TRBJ2-7; 7 nucleotides agree with TRBD2. V dropped 5 bases and J dropped 6; count of bases not matched to a gene: 7. CDR3 length equals 13 residues. Germline assignment: CDR1 SGHVS and CDR2 FNYEAQ. CDR3: CASSLQREREQYF. CDR3 DNA: TGTGCCAGCAGCCTCCAGCGGGAACGCGAGCAGTACTTC. The variable domain in full, completed from reference TRBV7-6 and TRBJ2-7, reads GAGVSQSPRYKVTKRGQDVALRCDPISGHVSLYWYRQALGQGPEFLTYFNYEAQQDKSGLPNDRFSAERPEGSISTLTIQRTEQRDSAMYRCASSLQREREQYFGPGTRLTVT.

The chain carries TRBV27 and TRBJ1-3; unclear D gene. Germline V lookup: CDR1 MNHEY, CDR2 SMNVEV (reference sequence). Trimming pared 5 bases from V and 4 bases from J, leaving 9 bases between. The CDR3 has 13 residues. CDR3 amino acids: CASSPLAGNTIYF. DNA for the CDR3: TGTGCCAGCAGTCCGCTTGCCGGAAACACCATATATTTT.

In this sample, this clone turned up a few times. The rearrangement uses TRBV19 and TRBJ2-3, with 8 positions matching TRBD2. CDR1 LNHDA and CDR2 SQIVND come from the germline V gene (reference sequence). The length of the CDR3 is 14 residues. Losses at the gene ends were 3 bases for V and 3 bases for J; bases not matched to a gene: 2. CDR3 amino acids: CASSMRGDTDTQYF. CDR3 DNA: TGTGCCAGTAGTATGCGGGGGGATACAGATACGCAGTATTTT.

The genes are TRBV27 and TRBJ1-1; D is ambiguous. The CDR3 contains 13 residues. Germline loops: CDR1 MNHEY, CDR2 SMNVEV (reference sequence). Trimming left V 9 bases short and J 1 base short, with 12 bases between. CDR3 nucleotide sequence: TGTGCCAGTAAATGGAAAGCGAACACTGAAGCTTTCTTT. Translation gives CASKWKANTEAFF.

V gene TRBV6-1 combines with J gene TRBJ1-6; D is unclear. The CDR3 totals 14 residues. V was shortened by 7 bases and J by 3 bases, with 10 bases between the two germline ends. Looked up from germline, CDR1 is MNHNS and CDR2 is SASEGT. CDR3 sequence: CASTQSLYNSPLHF. CDR3 DNA sequence: TGTGCCAGCACTCAGTCCCTCTATAATTCACCCCTCCACTTT.

The CDR3 loop is CASSQGGRGMNTEAFF. Here the CDR3 DNA reads TGTGCCAGCAGCCAAGGGGGTCGAGGCATGAACACTGAAGCTTTCTTT. The V gene is TRBV7-9, the J gene TRBJ1-1; D possibly corresponds to TRBD1 (6 bases). Germline CDR1 SEHNR, CDR2 FQNEAQ (reference sequence). The V end lost 5 bases, the J end lost 0 bases, and 16 bases lay between the germline ends. There are 16 residues in the CDR3. The full variable domain, with the rest looked up from reference TRBV7-9 and TRBJ1-1, is DTGVSQNPRHKITKRGQNVTFRCDPISEHNRLYWYRQTLGQGPEFLTYFQNEAQLEKSRLLSDRFSAERPKGSFSTLEIQRTEQGDSAMYLCASSQGGRGMNTEAFFGQGTRLTVV.

The genes are TRBV10-3 and TRBJ1-5, with a tentative D call TRBD1 (6 bases). The CDR3 has 13 amino acids. Looked up from germline, CDR1 is ENHRY and CDR2 is SYGVKD. V gave up 5 bases and J gave up 6 bases, with 11 bases separating them. The chain's CDR3 is CAISTGIGQPQHF. As DNA, the CDR3 is TGTGCCATCAGTACAGGGATCGGTCAGCCCCAGCATTTT.

The chain carries TRBV28 and TRBJ2-3, with D hard to call. The CDR3 is 17 amino acids. Between the trimmed V and J ends, which lost 3 bases and 0 bases, there was a span of 16 bases. Germline-derived CDR1 and CDR2 are MDHEN and SYDVKM. CDR3 DNA: TGTGCCAGCAGTTTTAATGACGGCTCTGCTAGCACAGATACGCAGTATTTT. Amino acid sequence: CASSFNDGSASTDTQYF. The full variable domain, its missing parts supplied by reference TRBV28 and TRBJ2-3, is DVKVTQSSRYLVKRTGEKVFLECVQDMDHENMFWYRQDPGLGLRLIYFSYDVKMKEKGDIPEGYSVSREKKERFSLILESASTNQTSMYLCASSFNDGSASTDTQYFGPGTRLTVL.

This clone was observed at least ten times. V and J are TRBV30 and TRBJ1-2, with TRBD1 matching over 8 bases. This CDR3 region has 11 residues. Germline V gene lookup returns CDR1 GTSNPN and CDR2 SVGIG (reference sequence). V lost 8 bases, J lost 5 bases, and 4 bases stayed unmatched. CDR3 in DNA: TGTGCCGAGGGGACAGGATATGGCTACACCTTC. Its protein is CAEGTGYGYTF.

This clone was detected once. The chain links TRBV9 to TRBJ1-6; no reliable D call. The germline V gene encodes CDR1 SGDLS and CDR2 YYNGEE. The CDR3 consists of 14 residues. Trimming left V 1 base short and J 7 bases short, with 9 bases between. This CDR3 reads CASSVKLGNSPLHF. The CDR3 nucleotides read TGTGCCAGCAGCGTAAAGCTGGGGAATTCACCCCTCCACTTT.

Note on this clone: The sample contains more than one DNA sequence encoding this CDR3. The V and J genes are TRBV27 and TRBJ2-7; tentatively, D is TRBD1 (5 bases). The CDR3 runs to 12 residues. Trimming took 6 bases from V and 3 from J, leaving 9 bases between them. In germline, CDR1 is MNHEY, CDR2 SMNVEV (reference sequence). CDR3: CASSLTGYEQYF. The DNA of the CDR3 is TGTGCCAGCAGCTTAACAGGCTACGAGCAGTACTTC.

The rearrangement joins TRBV5-6 to TRBJ2-3; no clear D gene. The germline CDR1 and CDR2 sequences are SGHDT and YYEEEE. The V and J ends lost 0 bases and 4 bases respectively, with 9 bases between them. This CDR3 is 14 amino acids long. The CDR3, as DNA: TGTGCCAGCAGCTTGGTGTCTCTAGCAGATACGCAGTATTTT. This gives the protein CASSLVSLADTQYF.

This clone was found once. This rearrangement joins TRBV6-5 to TRBJ1-1; D remains ambiguous. Germline-derived CDR1 and CDR2 are MNHEY and SVGAGI. This CDR3 is 14 amino acids long. V was clipped by 5 bases and J by 4 bases, with 14 bases between them. The chain's CDR3 is CASSTGPATTEAFF. Written as DNA, the CDR3 is TGTGCCAGCAGTACCGGACCTGCGACCACTGAAGCTTTCTTT.

The chain has TRBV7-8 and TRBJ1-2, with D possibly TRBD1 on 6 matching bases. V lost 0 bases to trimming and J lost 8 bases, with 16 bases between them. The CDR3 contains 15 residues. Germline CDR1 is SGHVS and CDR2 is FQNEAQ. CDR3 sequence (DNA): TGTGCCAGCAGCTTAGCCTTGGACAGACCACAAGGCTACACCTTC. Amino acid sequence: CASSLALDRPQGYTF.

Remarks on this clone: Other DNA sequences from this sample encode an identical CDR3 as well. The gene calls are TRBV19 and TRBJ1-2; no clear D gene. Looked up from germline, CDR1 is LNHDA and CDR2 is SQIVND (reference sequence). V lost 6 bases, J lost 2 bases, and 7 bases lay in between. This CDR3 spans 12 amino acids. This CDR3 is CASRTKNYGYTF. Written as DNA, the CDR3 is TGTGCCAGTAGGACCAAGAACTATGGCTACACCTTC.

This chain connects TRBV30 to TRBJ1-6; weak D call: TRBD1 (5 bases). The germline gives CDR1 GTSNPN, CDR2 SVGIG (reference sequence). V lost 1 base and J 7 bases, leaving 14 bases between the germline ends. This CDR3 is built from 15 residues. Here the CDR3 reads CAWSALRAQNSPLHF. The CDR3 coding sequence is TGTGCCTGGAGTGCCCTCAGGGCTCAGAATTCACCCCTCCACTTT.

This clone appeared once. The rearrangement uses TRBV29-1 and TRBJ1-3; the D is unclear. There are 13 residues in the CDR3. The ends were cut back, 7 bases at V and 0 bases at J, with 10 bases in the middle. Per germline, CDR1 SQVTM and CDR2 ANQGSEA. DNA of the CDR3: TGCAGCGCGGAGAAAAGCTCTGGAAACACCATATATTTT. Protein product: CSAEKSSGNTIYF.

The V and J genes are TRBV7-8 and TRBJ2-7; D possibly matches TRBD1 or TRBD2 (5 bases each). The CDR3 spans 13 residues. Trimming pared 0 bases from V and 6 bases from J, leaving 9 bases between. Germline assignment: CDR1 SGHVS and CDR2 FQNEAQ. CDR3: CASSLASGTEQYF. CDR3 coding DNA: TGTGCCAGCAGCTTAGCTTCAGGGACCGAGCAGTACTTC.

The chain couples TRBV6-6 to TRBJ1-2; 7 bases line up with TRBD1. Looked up from germline, CDR1 is MNHNY and CDR2 is SVGAGI (reference sequence). The CDR3 is made up of 13 amino acids. The trim removed 6 bases at V and 1 base at J, leaving 2 bases unmatched. This chain's CDR3 is CASSRDSNYGYTF. The CDR3 nucleotides are TGTGCCAGCAGCCGGGACAGTAACTATGGCTACACCTTC.

This sequence joins TRBV30 and TRBJ2-5; D perhaps matches TRBD1 (5 bases). The J call may be incorrect, as the DNA end agrees better with TRBJ2-7. This CDR3 is built from 12 residues. CDR1 is GTSNPN and CDR2 is SVGIG in the germline V gene (reference sequence). The CDR3 region is CAWLTDGDEQYF. The CDR3 nucleotides read TGTGCCTGGTTGACAGATGGAGACGAGCAGTACTTC.

The chain joins TRBV10-3 to TRBJ1-1; D is ambiguous. The CDR3 contains 13 residues. Germline V CDR1 and CDR2: ENHRY, SYGVKD. Trimming removed 10 bases from V and 3 bases from J, with 15 bases in between. CDR3 sequence: CATLGSKDTEAFF. In DNA form, the CDR3 reads TGTGCCACGTTGGGGTCGAAAGACACTGAAGCTTTCTTT.

This clone has at least ten counts. The sample has other DNA sequences that encode this CDR3 too. The chain is built from TRBV30 and TRBJ1-1; TRBD1 matches at 7 bases. J gave up 1 base and V 2 bases, and 1 base lay outside the gene matches. The CDR3 runs to 13 residues. Looked up from germline, CDR1 is GTSNPN and CDR2 is SVGIG (reference sequence). For the CDR3, the DNA is TGTGCCTGGAGTCAGGGGGGGAACACTGAAGCTTTCTTT. Amino acid sequence: CAWSQGGNTEAFF.

This sequence joins TRBV14 and TRBJ2-1; 7 nucleotides match TRBD2. This CDR3 has 16 residues. The V and J ends lost 8 bases and 5 bases, in that order; junction bases with no gene match: 15. The germline V gene encodes CDR1 SGHDN and CDR2 FVKESK. The CDR3 sequence is CASSSGALYLNNEQFF. As DNA, the CDR3 is TGTGCCAGCTCAAGCGGGGCCCTATACCTAAACAATGAGCAGTTCTTC.

This clone was picked up a small number of times. V and J are TRBV13 and TRBJ1-6; D is possibly TRBD1 (5 bases). Germline CDR1 is PRHDT and CDR2 is FYEKMQ (reference sequence). CDR3 length: 17 amino acids. Trimming pared 4 bases from V and 3 bases from J, leaving 16 bases between. The CDR3 nucleotides are TGTGCCAGCAGCTCCTATTCCGTGGGGGGCTATAATTCACCCCTCCACTTT. It translates to CASSSYSVGGYNSPLHF.

The chain combines TRBV4-3 with TRBJ2-1, with 7 bases fitting TRBD2. Looked up from germline, CDR1 is LGHNA and CDR2 is YSLEER. V trimming: 4 bases; J trimming: 6 bases; junction bases outside the gene matches: 0. The CDR3 has 12 amino acids. The CDR3 DNA reads TGCGCCAGCAGCCCGGGGGGCAATGAGCAGTTCTTC. Protein sequence: CASSPGGNEQFF.

This clone is a singleton in its sample. The same CDR3 also results from other DNA sequences found in this sample. The J gene is TRBJ2-5, the V gene TRBV19; D not certain. This CDR3 is 13 amino acids long. The germline V and J ends were trimmed by 3 bases and 2 bases, with 7 bases remaining between them. Germline CDR1 and CDR2: LNHDA and SQIVND (reference sequence). CDR3 region: CASSINRQETQYF. CDR3 nucleotide sequence: TGTGCCAGTAGTATTAATCGGCAAGAGACCCAGTACTTC.

For this clone: Other nucleotide sequences from this sample produce the same CDR3. This sequence joins TRBV4-3 and TRBJ2-1, with D tentatively TRBD2 (5 bases). From germline, CDR1 is LGHNA and CDR2 YSLEER. CDR3 length equals 15 residues. Trimming removed 0 bases at V and 0 bases at J, with 6 bases between. In DNA, the CDR3 is TGCGCCAGCAGCCAAGATCGGGGCTCCTACAATGAGCAGTTCTTC. This translates into CASSQDRGSYNEQFF.

The rearrangement joins TRBV6-6 to TRBJ1-4; D is unresolved. The CDR3 is 15 amino acids. V dropped 6 bases and J dropped 0 bases, with 11 bases sitting between them. Germline CDR1 MNHNY, CDR2 SVGAGI (reference sequence). The CDR3 protein is CASSPGRATNEKLFF. The CDR3 bases are TGTGCCAGCAGCCCAGGACGGGCAACTAATGAAAAACTGTTTTTT.